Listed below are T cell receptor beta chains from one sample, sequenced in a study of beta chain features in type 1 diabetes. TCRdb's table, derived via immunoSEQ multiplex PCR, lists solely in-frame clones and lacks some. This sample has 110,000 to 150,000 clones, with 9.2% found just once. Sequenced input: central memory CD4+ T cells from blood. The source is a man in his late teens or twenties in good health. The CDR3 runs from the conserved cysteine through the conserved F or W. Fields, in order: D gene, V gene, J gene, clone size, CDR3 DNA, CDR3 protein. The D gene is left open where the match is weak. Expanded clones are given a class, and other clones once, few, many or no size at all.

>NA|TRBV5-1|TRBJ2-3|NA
TGCGCCAGCAGCTTGGCTACAGGGAACACAGATACGCAGTATTTT
CASSLATGNTDTQYF
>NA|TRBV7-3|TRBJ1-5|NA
TGTGCCAGCAGCTTAACGTTTGGGGCAGAACGGATCAATCAGCCCCAGCATTTT
CASSLTFGAERINQPQHF
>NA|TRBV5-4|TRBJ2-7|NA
TGTGCCAGCAGCCAAGGCGGGAACTCCTACGAGCAGTACTTC
CASSQGGNSYEQYF
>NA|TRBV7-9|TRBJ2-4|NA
TGTGCCAGCAGCTTAGAGGGCAGGGGTTTGATACTAGCCAAAAACATTCAGTACTTC
CASSLEGRGLILAKNIQYF
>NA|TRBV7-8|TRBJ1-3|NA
TGTGCCAGCAGCGACCGGAACACGGGGGGAAACACCATATATTTT
CASSDRNTGGNTIYF
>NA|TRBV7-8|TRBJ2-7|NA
TGTGCCAGCAGCTCTCCGTGGTTGGCCGAGCAGTACTTC
CASSSPWLAEQYF
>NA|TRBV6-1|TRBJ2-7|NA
TGTGCCAGCAGTGAGCAGGTTTCAAGCGAGCAGTACTTC
CASSEQVSSEQYF
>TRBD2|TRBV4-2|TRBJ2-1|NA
TGTGCCAGCAGCCGAGGGACTAACTCAGACAATGAGCAGTTCTTC
CASSRGTNSDNEQFF
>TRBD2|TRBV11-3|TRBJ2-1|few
TGTGCCAGCAGCCCGAGGGGGGCTAGCGGGGGGGCCAATGAGCAGTTCTTC
CASSPRGASGGANEQFF
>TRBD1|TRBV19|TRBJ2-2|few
TGTGCCAGTACCCCCGGGACAGCCAACACCGGGGAGCTGTTTTTT
CASTPGTANTGELFF
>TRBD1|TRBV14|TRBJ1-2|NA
TGTGCCAGCAGCCCTCGGCAGGGGGCTTTAGTAGCTAACTATGGCTACACCTTC
CASSPRQGALVANYGYTF
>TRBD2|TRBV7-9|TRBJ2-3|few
TGTGCCCCGGGGGGGCTTTGGACAGATACGCAGTATTTT
CAPGGLWTDTQYF
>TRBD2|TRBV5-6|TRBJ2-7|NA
TGTGCCAGCAGCAGGTCTCTCAGCGGGGACTACGAGCAGTACTTC
CASSRSLSGDYEQYF
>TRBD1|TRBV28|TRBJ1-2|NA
TGTGCCAGCACGTTGACAGGGAGTGTGGGTGGCTACACCTTC
CASTLTGSVGGYTF
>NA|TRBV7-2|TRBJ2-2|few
TGTGCCAGCAGCTTAGGGCGGGGAAACACCGGGGAGCTGTTTTTT
CASSLGRGNTGELFF
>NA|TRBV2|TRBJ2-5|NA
TGTGCCAGCAGACCCGGGACTCAGGGAATGGAGACCCAGTACTTC
CASRPGTQGMETQYF
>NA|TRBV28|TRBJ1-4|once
TGTGCCAGCAGTTTCGAAAGGGGGGAAAAACTGTTTTTT
CASSFERGEKLFF
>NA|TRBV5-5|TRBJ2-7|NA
TGTGCCAGCAATTCGGCAGGGGATCGCTACGAGCAGTACTTC
CASNSAGDRYEQYF
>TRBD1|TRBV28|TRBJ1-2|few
TGTGCCAGCAGTGGGACATGGACAGGATCGAACTATGGCTACACCTTC
CASSGTWTGSNYGYTF
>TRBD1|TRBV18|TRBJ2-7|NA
TGTGCCAGCTCACCGCTCGGGACAGGACTCTACGAGCAGTACTTC
CASSPLGTGLYEQYF
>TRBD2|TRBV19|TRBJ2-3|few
TGTGCCAGTAGTAGCGCGTCGGCTAGCGGGGGGGTAGATACGCAGTATTTT
CASSSASASGGVDTQYF
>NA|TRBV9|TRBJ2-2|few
TGTGCCAGCACCACAGGACCTAACACCGGGGAGCTGTTTTTT
CASTTGPNTGELFF
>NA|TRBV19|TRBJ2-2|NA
TGTGCCAGTACCACTCACTTATTGAACACCGGGGAGCTGTTTTTT
CASTTHLLNTGELFF
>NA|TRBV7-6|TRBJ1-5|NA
TGTGCCAGCAGCTTAGGACAGTACAATCAGCCCCAGCATTTT
CASSLGQYNQPQHF
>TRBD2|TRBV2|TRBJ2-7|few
TGTGCCAGCACTGAGGCTAGCGGGGACACCTACGAGCAGTACTTC
CASTEASGDTYEQYF
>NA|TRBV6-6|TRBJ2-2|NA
TGTGGAGCAGGGCCGAACACCGGGGAGCTGTTTTTT
CGAGPNTGELFF
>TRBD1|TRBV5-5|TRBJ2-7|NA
TGTGCCAGCAGCTTGTTGGGGACAGGTCCCTACGAGCAGTACTTC
CASSLLGTGPYEQYF